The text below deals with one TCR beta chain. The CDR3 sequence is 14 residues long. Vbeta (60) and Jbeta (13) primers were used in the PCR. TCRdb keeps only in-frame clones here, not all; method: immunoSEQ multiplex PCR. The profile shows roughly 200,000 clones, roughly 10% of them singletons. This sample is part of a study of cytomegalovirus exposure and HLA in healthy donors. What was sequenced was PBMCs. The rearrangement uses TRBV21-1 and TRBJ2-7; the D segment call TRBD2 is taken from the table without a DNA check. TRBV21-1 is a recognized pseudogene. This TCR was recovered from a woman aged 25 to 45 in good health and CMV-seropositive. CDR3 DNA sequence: TGTGCCAGCACCAAGGGGCAGGCGGGATACGAGCAGTACTTC. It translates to CASTKGQAGYEQYF.